Listed here are 24 T cell receptor beta chains from one sample, sequenced in a study of read filtering for tumor transcriptome and immune sequencing. This library used around 0.4 ug RNA and molecular barcoded adaptors spanning alpha/delta and beta/gamma chains. From the reads, TCRdb called clonotypes with MiXCR, one entry per CDR3 protein. This table holds about 57,000 distinct CDR3 sequences, 20% to 25% found once. Sequencing input: a population of CD138-negative cells sorted from bone marrow. The receptors shown here come from a donor aged 40 or over with multiple myeloma.

V is TRBV7-2 and J is TRBJ1-1; tentatively, D is TRBD1 (5 bases). This CDR3 comprises 17 residues. The V gene lost 5 bases and the J gene lost 4 bases, with 23 bases spanning the gap. Germline V lookup: CDR1 SGHTA, CDR2 FQGNSA. CDR3 sequence: CASSATSGKSQSTEAFF. In nucleotides, the CDR3 is TGTGCCAGCAGCGCTACGTCAGGGAAATCACAGAGCACTGAAGCTTTCTTT. The full variable domain, in which reference TRBV7-2 and TRBJ1-1 provide the parts outside the CDR3, is GAGVSQSPSNKVTEKGKDVELRCDPISGHTALYWYRQSLGQGLEFLIYFQGNSAPDKSGLPSDRFSAERTGGSVSTLTIQRTQQEDSAVYLCASSATSGKSQSTEAFFGQGTRLTVV.

This clonotype was seen many times. The chain recombines TRBV7-2 with TRBJ1-1, with TRBD1 matching over 7 bases. This CDR3 is built from 13 residues. The germline V gene encodes CDR1 SGHTA and CDR2 FQGNSA. Unmatched junction bases numbered 10, after V lost 5 bases and J lost 10 bases. This CDR3 is CASSTRTGEPAFF. The CDR3 coding sequence is TGTGCCAGCAGCACCCGGACAGGCGAGCCAGCTTTCTTT.

This clonotype was recorded at least ten times. The chain employs TRBV24-1 and TRBJ2-2, with TRBD1 matching over 11 bases. The V gene's germline CDR1 is KGHDR and CDR2 SFDVKD. The CDR3 has 16 amino acids. Trimming took 3 bases from V and 8 from J; bases not matched to a gene: 7. The CDR3 DNA reads as TGTGCCACCAGTGATCCAGGGACAGGGGGAACAGGGGAGCTGTTTTTT. It is translated as CATSDPGTGGTGELFF.

This clonotype has a count of ten or more. The rearrangement joins TRBV10-3 to TRBJ2-1; 9 nucleotides match TRBD2. This CDR3 is 16 amino acids long. J was trimmed by 6 bases and V by 4 bases; bases with no gene match: 10. Germline V gives CDR1 ENHRY, CDR2 SYGVKD. The CDR3 reads CAISAAGGPRVNEQFF. The CDR3 coding sequence is TGTGCCATCAGTGCCGCGGGAGGGCCTAGGGTCAATGAGCAGTTCTTC.

This clonotype was observed at least ten times. The chain recombines TRBV20-1 with TRBJ2-7; 9 bases are shared with TRBD2. This CDR3 is built from 15 residues. CDR1 is DFQATT, CDR2 SNEGSKA, per germline (reference sequence). V was pared by 0 bases and J by 7 bases, with 10 bases of the junction left unmatched. The chain's CDR3 is CSARDSLAGSEEQYF. The DNA for the CDR3 is TGCAGTGCTAGAGATTCCCTAGCGGGATCGGAGGAGCAGTACTTC.

This clonotype was counted at least ten times. V gene TRBV20-1 combines with J gene TRBJ2-7; D may be TRBD2 (6 bases). The CDR3 consists of 12 residues. Germline V gene sequence: CDR1 DFQATT, CDR2 SNEGSKA (reference sequence). V was trimmed by 6 bases and J by 2 bases, leaving 11 bases between them. CDR3 sequence reads: CSAGWGAYEQYF. The CDR3 DNA is TGCAGTGCCGGGTGGGGGGCCTACGAGCAGTACTTC.

This clonotype was recorded at least ten times. V is TRBV24-1 and J is TRBJ1-1; TRBD1 matches at 8 bases. The CDR3 totals 13 residues. J was trimmed by 7 bases and V by 9 bases; bases with no gene match: 9. From germline, CDR1 is KGHDR and CDR2 SFDVKD. The CDR3 loop reads CATGSQGENEAFF. The CDR3 nucleotides read TGTGCCACCGGATCACAGGGGGAAAATGAAGCTTTCTTT.

In its sample, this clonotype was seen a few times. This rearrangement joins TRBV2 to TRBJ1-5; tentatively, D is TRBD1 (5 bases). The CDR3 runs to 16 residues. V was cut by 7 bases and J by 4 bases, with 20 bases left in between. Germline loops: CDR1 SNHLY, CDR2 FYNNEI. In nucleotides, the CDR3 is TGTGCCAGCACCGCGTTCCGAGGGGTCGGGAATCAGCCCCAGCATTTT. Protein sequence: CASTAFRGVGNQPQHF. The full variable domain, completed using reference TRBV2 and TRBJ1-5, is EPEVTQTPSHQVTQMGQEVILRCVPISNHLYFYWYRQILGQKVEFLVSFYNNEISEKSEIFDDQFSVERPDGSNFTLKIRSTKLEDSAMYFCASTAFRGVGNQPQHFGDGTRLSIL.

This clonotype was counted many times. The chain employs TRBV20-1 and TRBJ2-5; 11 positions match TRBD2. Per germline, CDR1 DFQATT and CDR2 SNEGSKA (reference sequence). V was clipped by 4 bases and J by 4 bases; unmatched bases: 11. The CDR3 has 16 amino acids. CDR3: CSAKDSGRASRETQYF. The CDR3 bases are TGCAGTGCTAAAGATAGCGGGAGGGCCTCCCGAGAGACCCAGTACTTC.

This clonotype was found many times. V is TRBV28 and J is TRBJ2-7, with 7 bases identical to TRBD2. This CDR3 is 15 amino acids long. Germline V gives CDR1 MDHEN, CDR2 SYDVKM. The junction had 12 bases not matched to a gene; V was cut back by 5 bases and J by 5 bases. The CDR3 bases are TGTGCCAGCAGTAAGGGATGGGTAGCGGGCGACGAGCAGTACTTC. Its translation: CASSKGWVAGDEQYF.

The rearrangement links TRBV5-1 to TRBJ2-2, with D perhaps TRBD2 (6 bases). The CDR3 covers 17 residues. V was clipped by 7 bases and J by 4 bases, with 23 bases between them. Germline lookup yields CDR1 SGHRS and CDR2 YFSETQ. DNA of the CDR3: TGCGCCAGCTCGGCCTCCGGCGGGGTTCCCTCCACCGGGGAGCTGTTTTTT. Its translation is CASSASGGVPSTGELFF.

V usage is TRBV9 and J usage is TRBJ2-1; D may be TRBD2 (6 bases). The V end lost 4 bases, the J end lost 4 bases, and 15 bases lay between the germline ends. The length of the CDR3 is 15 residues. Germline-derived CDR1 and CDR2 are SGDLS and YYNGEE. The DNA of the CDR3 is TGTGCCAGCAGCCCGCGGGGACTCCCGTACAATGAGCAGTTCTTC. Translation gives CASSPRGLPYNEQFF.

This clonotype came up many times. This chain joins TRBV6-1 and TRBJ2-2, with D uncertain. This CDR3 is 14 amino acids long. V was clipped by 1 base and J by 4 bases, with 7 bases between them. The germline gives CDR1 MNHNS, CDR2 SASEGT. As DNA, the CDR3 is TGTGCCAGCAGTGAAGGAGTGGGCACCGGGGAGCTGTTTTTT. Protein: CASSEGVGTGELFF.

This clonotype has just a few counts. The gene calls are TRBV20-1 and TRBJ2-1, with 7 bases matching TRBD1. Germline values: CDR1 DFQATT, CDR2 SNEGSKA (reference sequence). This CDR3 spans 14 amino acids. The ends lost 3 bases at V and 8 bases at J; junction bases unmatched: 10. The CDR3 region is CSARGPGGSYEQFF. The DNA of the CDR3 is TGCAGTGCTAGGGGGCCAGGGGGATCGTATGAGCAGTTCTTC.

Notes on this clonotype: A much larger clone is a single base away; this may be a read error. The V and J genes are TRBV5-1 and TRBJ2-7, with a tentative D call TRBD1 (5 bases). The V and J ends lost 0 bases and 4 bases respectively, with 14 bases between them. The germline V gene encodes CDR1 SGHRS and CDR2 YFSETQ. This CDR3 spans 15 amino acids. The CDR3 nucleotides are TGCGCCAGCAGCTTGGGTGGGGCAGGAGCGTACGAGCAGTACTTC. It specifies CASSLGGAGAYEQYF.

The gene calls are TRBV7-9 and TRBJ1-2; D uncertain. The V end lost 5 bases, the J end lost 4 bases, and 11 bases lay between the germline ends. Per the germline V gene, CDR1 is SEHNR and CDR2 is FQNEAQ (reference sequence). The CDR3 has 13 residues. DNA of the CDR3: TGTGCCAGCAGCCCAGACATTACCTATGGCTACACCTTC. This translates into CASSPDITYGYTF.

Remarks on this clonotype: This may be a read error, as it is one base from a much larger clone. The genes are TRBV20-1 and TRBJ1-6, with D possibly matching TRBD1 (5 bases). The CDR3 length is 15 residues. Trimming left V 1 base short and J 6 bases short, with 13 bases between. Looked up from germline, CDR1 is DFQATT and CDR2 is SNEGSKA (reference sequence). The CDR3, as DNA: TGCAGTGCTAGAGGTTGGGACCGGGCTAATTCACCCCTCCACTTT. Its protein is CSARGWDRANSPLHF.

A word on this clonotype: One junction end disagrees with the germline gene, perhaps due to a read error. The J gene is TRBJ1-5, the V gene TRBV19, with D unresolved. The germline V gene encodes CDR1 LNHDA and CDR2 SQIVND (reference sequence). The CDR3 has 14 residues. Here the CDR3 DNA reads TGTGCCAGCAGTATGGTGGGTGGCGATCAGCCCCAGCACTTT. Its translation: CASSMVGGDQPQHF. Variable domain in full (rest from reference TRBV19 and TRBJ1-5): DGGITQSPKYLFRKEGQNVTLSCEQNLNHDAMYWYRQDPGQGLRLIYYSQIVNDFQKGDIAEGYSVSREKKESFPLTVTSAQKNPTAFYLCASSMVGGDQPQHFGDGTRLSIL.

This clonotype was seen repeatedly, ten times or more. The chain is built from TRBV29-1 and TRBJ2-2, with D possibly being TRBD1 or TRBD2 (6 bases each). CDR3 length equals 14 residues. With 7 bases removed from V and 5 bases from J, the gap between germline ends came to 17 bases. CDR1 and CDR2 (germline): SQVTM, ANQGSEA. The CDR3 sequence is CSGLSGAGTGELFF. The CDR3 DNA reads as TGCAGCGGCCTCTCGGGGGCAGGAACCGGGGAGCTGTTTTTT.

This clonotype was found many times. The genes are TRBV28 and TRBJ2-6; 11 positions match TRBD1. Per the germline V gene, CDR1 is MDHEN and CDR2 is SYDVKM. This CDR3 contains 19 residues. Trimming took 2 bases from V and 0 from J; bases not matched to a gene: 6. The CDR3 DNA reads TGTGCCAGCAGTTTACTCCCCGGGACAGGGGGCTCTGGGGCCAACGTCCTGACTTTC. Protein: CASSLLPGTGGSGANVLTF.

In the case of this clonotype: Lacking the conserved final phenylalanine or tryptophan, this CDR3 likely reflects a read error. This chain joins TRBV29-1 and TRBJ2-1; D gene unclear. Per germline, CDR1 SQVTM and CDR2 ANQGSEA. Trimming took off 3 bases at V and 2 bases at J, with 11 bases between the two ends. The CDR3 is 14 amino acids. The CDR3 here is CSVDGLSPYNEQFL. CDR3 nucleotide sequence: TGCAGCGTTGATGGGCTGAGCCCCTACAATGAGCAGTTCCTC.

This clonotype was seen many times. The CDR3, as DNA: TGCAGTGCTAGGCCGGCTAGCGGGTCCCAAGAGACCCAGTACTTC. Protein sequence: CSARPASGSQETQYF. This chain links TRBV20-1 with TRBJ2-5; TRBD2 agrees at 8 bases. The germline CDR1 and CDR2 sequences are DFQATT and SNEGSKA (reference sequence). V shed 3 bases and J 1 base; nucleotides not matched to a gene: 7. The CDR3 has 15 amino acids.

This clonotype was counted only a few times. V gene TRBV7-9 combines with J gene TRBJ1-4, with a weak D call TRBD1 (5 bases). This CDR3 is 15 amino acids long. Germline lookup yields CDR1 SEHNR and CDR2 FQNEAQ (reference sequence). V was clipped by 5 bases and J by 0 bases, with 10 bases between them. The CDR3 bases are TGTGCCAGCAGCAGAGGACAAACAACTAATGAAAAACTGTTTTTT. Its translation is CASSRGQTTNEKLFF.

Concerning this clonotype itself: One base away lies a much larger clone, so this may be a sequencing read error. J is TRBJ2-5 and V is TRBV5-1, with D perhaps matching TRBD2 (5 bases). The germline V gene has CDR1 SGHRS and CDR2 YFSETQ. Trimming left V 1 base short and J 4 bases short, with 14 bases between. The CDR3 sequence is 15 residues long. The CDR3 spells CASSLTRASTETQYF. Written as DNA, the CDR3 is TGCGCCAGCAGCTTGACGCGGGCGAGCACAGAGACCCAGTACTTC.